Listed below are T cell receptor beta chains from one sample, sequenced in a study of blood T cells in healthy people across ages. TCRdb ran MiXCR on the 5' RACE reads and lists one entry per CDR3 protein. Of around 900,000 distinct CDR3 sequences listed, more than 25% are singletons. Sequencing used blood. The receptor source for this set is an elderly woman in good health. CDR3s include the opening cysteine and the closing phenylalanine or tryptophan. Fields, in order: clone size, D gene, V gene, J gene, CDR3 DNA, CDR3 protein. A D gene is named only where the DNA matches it firmly. Size values are once, few and many counts, or a class for expanded clones, and some rows have none.

few	NA	TRBV20-1	TRBJ2-7	TGCAGTGCTAGCCCCACCTGGGTCGGAAGGGATTACGAGCAGTACTTC	CSASPTWVGRDYEQYF
NA	TRBD2	TRBV9	TRBJ2-5	TGTGCCAGCAGCGTAGAAGGTAGCGGGGGACTGGAGCAGTACTTC	CASSVEGSGGLEQYF
many	TRBD1	TRBV20-1	TRBJ2-5	TGCAGTGCTAGAAGGACAGGGGCCGAGACCCAGTACTTC	CSARRTGAETQYF
NA	NA	TRBV4-3	TRBJ1-2	TGCGCCAGCAGCCACCGGGGAGGGGCGGGGGGATCCTATGGCTACACCTTC	CASSHRGGAGGSYGYTF
many	NA	TRBV12-5	TRBJ2-3	TGTGCTAGTGGTTTGGCCTTGTTTCCAGATACGCAGTATTTT	CASGLALFPDTQYF
many	TRBD2	TRBV20-1	TRBJ2-3	TGCAGTGCTAGAGGTGGGACTAGCGGGGGACGCACAGATACGCAGTATTTT	CSARGGTSGGRTDTQYF
many	TRBD1	TRBV9	TRBJ2-1	TGTGCCAGCAGCGCGGGACAGGGGGCTTGGAATGAGCAGTTCTTC	CASSAGQGAWNEQFF
NA	NA	TRBV18	TRBJ1-2	TGTGCCAGCTCACCCGAAGCCCTAGGGGGCTACACCTTC	CASSPEALGGYTF
NA	TRBD2	TRBV3-1	TRBJ2-1	TGTGCCAGCGGCCTAGGACTAGCGGCCAACAACGAGCAGTTCTTC	CASGLGLAANNEQFF
many	TRBD1	TRBV30	TRBJ2-1	TGTGCCTGGAGTGTAAAACAGGGGGCGTACAATGAGCAGTTCTTC	CAWSVKQGAYNEQFF
many	NA	TRBV7-9	TRBJ1-2	TGTGCCAGCACTCTATATCCAGTCGGCAGGGGAAATTCGGACTATGGCTACACCTTC	CASTLYPVGRGNSDYGYTF
many	NA	TRBV7-2	TRBJ1-2	TGTGCCAGCAGTCTAGGGGGGATTGGCTACACCTTC	CASSLGGIGYTF
many	NA	TRBV9	TRBJ1-1	TGTGCCAGCAGCGTAGTTCCGAACACTGAAGCTTTCTTT	CASSVVPNTEAFF
many	TRBD2	TRBV7-2	TRBJ2-1	TGTGCCAGCAGCTTAGAACGGACTAGCGGGGGGTACAATGAGCAGTTCTTC	CASSLERTSGGYNEQFF
NA	NA	TRBV7-2	TRBJ2-1	TGTGCCAGCAGCCCCCGTAGAGGTAGCTATGAGCAGTTCTTC	CASSPRRGSYEQFF
many	TRBD2	TRBV7-8	TRBJ2-1	TGTGCCAGCATCCTCTCGGGGGGGCCCCAGTTCTTC	CASILSGGPQFF
NA	NA	TRBV6-1	TRBJ1-1	TGTGCCAGCAGTCAGATAGCCGGGCAAGGGAACACTGAAGCTTTCTTT	CASSQIAGQGNTEAFF
few	NA	TRBV7-2	TRBJ1-6	TGTGCCAGCAGCTTAGTGCAGGGGTTGAATTCACCCCTCCACTTT	CASSLVQGLNSPLHF
NA	TRBD1	TRBV3-1	TRBJ1-1	TGTGCCAGCAAGGGACAGGGGAACACTGAAGCTTTCTTT	CASKGQGNTEAFF
once	TRBD1	TRBV5-6	TRBJ1-1	TGTGCCAGCAGGGGAACAGGGGGCTCCGAAGCTTTCTTT	CASRGTGGSEAFF
NA	NA	TRBV10-1	TRBJ2-2	TGCGCCAGCAGTCCGGATGGCACCGGGGAGCTGTTTTTT	CASSPDGTGELFF
many	NA	TRBV29-1	TRBJ2-3	TGCAGCGTTGCAGCCACAGATACGCAGTATTTT	CSVAATDTQYF
many	NA	TRBV21-1	TRBJ1-5	TGTCACAAGGGCGGCAATCAGCCCCAGCATTTT	CHKGGNQPQHF
few	NA	TRBV5-1	TRBJ2-3	TGCGCCAGCAACGACGAAACAGATACGCAGTATTTT	CASNDETDTQYF
NA	NA	TRBV4-3	TRBJ1-2	TGCGCCAGCAGCCAAGATGTACAGCCCGCAATTTTTGGCTACACCTTC	CASSQDVQPAIFGYTF
few	NA	TRBV4-1	TRBJ1-2	TGCGCCAGCAGCCTCGACCGGGGGCAAAACTATGGCTACACCTTC	CASSLDRGQNYGYTF
NA	NA	TRBV27	TRBJ1-6	TGTGCCAGCAGTTTAAGGGGGGCCGATAATTCACCCCTCCACTTT	CASSLRGADNSPLHF